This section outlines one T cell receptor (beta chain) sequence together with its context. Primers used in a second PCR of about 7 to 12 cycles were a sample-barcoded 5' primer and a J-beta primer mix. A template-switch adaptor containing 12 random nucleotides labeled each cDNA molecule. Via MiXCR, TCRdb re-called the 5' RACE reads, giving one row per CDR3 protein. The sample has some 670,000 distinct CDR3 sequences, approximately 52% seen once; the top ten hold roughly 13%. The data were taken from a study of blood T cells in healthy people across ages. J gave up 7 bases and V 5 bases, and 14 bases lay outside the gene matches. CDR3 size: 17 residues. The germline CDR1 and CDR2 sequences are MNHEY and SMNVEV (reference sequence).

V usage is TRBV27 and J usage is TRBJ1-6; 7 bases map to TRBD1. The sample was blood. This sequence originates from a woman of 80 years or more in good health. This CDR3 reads CASSRLHTTGNNSPLHF. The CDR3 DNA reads TGTGCCAGCAGTCGCCTCCACACGACAGGGAACAATTCACCCCTCCACTTT.